This T cell receptor beta chain came from a study of T cells in Graves' hyperthyroidism and ophthalmopathy. In patients aged 18 to 65, hyperthyroidism was newly diagnosed, with duration under 2 months. Blood was sampled at initial diagnosis of hyperthyroidism, prior to onset of any ophthalmopathy symptoms. Amplified regions were TCR beta CDR3 sequences from RNA transcripts. The HTBI primer set drove a first-round RT-PCR of the TCR CDR3. TCRdb reprocessed the multiplex PCR reads via MiXCR and lists one record per CDR3 protein. The data show 280,000 or so distinct CDR3 sequences, with less than 30% seen just once and approximately 30% held by the top ten. Whole-study results and caveats: Progression to ophthalmopathy was predicted a median of approximately seven months early. The majority of expanded thyroid clonotypes above 0.001 also appeared in blood.

As regards this clonotype: What it binds is not known.

The germline V gene has CDR1 SQVTM and CDR2 ANQGSEA. The V gene end was trimmed by 5 bases and the J gene end by 5 bases; junction bases not matched to a gene: 23. This CDR3 has 20 amino acids. This chain links TRBV29-1 with TRBJ2-5; 13 positions match TRBD2. Sequences were obtained from blood. The sequence was collected from a man between 40 and 49 years old with Graves' hyperthyroidism that later progressed to Graves' ophthalmopathy. The CDR3 DNA sequence: TGCAGCGTTATCGCCATGAATTGGACTAGCGGGAGTGTGTTCCGGGAGACCCAGTACTTC. This gives the protein CSVIAMNWTSGSVFRETQYF.